This entry lists 24 T cell receptor beta chains sequenced from one sample in a study of blood T cells in healthy people across ages. The second PCR ran about 6 to 11 cycles with a sample-barcoded 5' primer and J-beta primers. MiXCR, run by TCRdb on the 5' RACE reads, gives a single entry per CDR3 protein. The data contain 600,000 to 1,000,000 distinct CDR3 sequences, 55% to 75% of them singletons. Material: blood. The source of these receptors is a man younger than 45 in good health.

The count of this clonotype is one. The genes are TRBV4-2 and TRBJ1-1, with unresolved D. The V end was cut by 0 bases, the J end by 3 bases, with 20 bases between. Germline loops: CDR1 LGHNA, CDR2 YNFKEQ. This CDR3 is 18 amino acids long. CDR3 nucleotides: TGTGCCAGCAGCCAAGAAGGCCCCGTAGGAAGGGAGGACACTGAAGCTTTCTTT. It specifies CASSQEGPVGREDTEAFF.

The CDR3 region has the DNA TGCGCCAGCTCCGACCTAGGCAGAGCCAAAAACATTCAGTACTTC. This codes for CASSDLGRAKNIQYF. The rearrangement uses TRBV5-1 and TRBJ2-4; D is undetermined. This CDR3 region has 15 residues. V lost 7 bases and J lost 0, with 14 bases in between. Germline lookup yields CDR1 SGHRS and CDR2 YFSETQ.

V is TRBV28 and J is TRBJ2-1; 12 bases are a match to TRBD2. CDR3 size: 17 residues. The germline V gene encodes CDR1 MDHEN and CDR2 SYDVKM. Trimming at V came to 4 bases and at J to 9 bases, leaving 13 bases not matched to a gene. CDR3 sequence (DNA): TGTGCCAGCAGTTCTAGCGGGAGGGCACCCTACTATGGTGAGCAGTTCTTC. Translating gives CASSSSGRAPYYGEQFF.

This clonotype was seen only a few times. The chain is built from TRBV12-3 or TRBV12-4 and TRBJ2-3, with D possibly being TRBD1 or TRBD2 (7 bases each). V was trimmed by 5 bases and J by 1 base, leaving 13 bases between them. The CDR3 is 15 amino acids. In nucleotides, the CDR3 is TGTGCCAGCAGTCTTCAGGGGGGGGGCACAGATACGCAGTATTTT. It specifies CASSLQGGGTDTQYF.

The V gene is TRBV20-1, the J gene TRBJ2-7; the D gene is possibly TRBD2 (6 bases). The CDR3 totals 14 residues. Germline CDR1 reads DFQATT; CDR2 reads SNEGSKA (reference sequence). The V end was cut by 3 bases, the J end by 7 bases, with 19 bases between. The DNA of the CDR3 is TGCAGTGCTAGGTCGGCGGAGGGACTCAATGAGCAGTACTTC. It codes for CSARSAEGLNEQYF.

The chain combines TRBV6-1 with TRBJ1-5, with a possible D match to TRBD1 (6 bases). Germline V gives CDR1 MNHNS, CDR2 SASEGT. V shed 7 bases and J shed 0 bases, with 16 bases lying between them. The CDR3 extends over 16 amino acids. The CDR3 region has the DNA TGTGCCAGCAAGGGAAGGACAGAGAATAGCAATCAGCCCCAGCATTTT. Translation gives CASKGRTENSNQPQHF.

Note on this clonotype: One junction end disagrees with the germline gene, perhaps due to a read error. This rearrangement joins TRBV9 to TRBJ2-7; 10 bases line up with TRBD2. Looked up from germline, CDR1 is SGDLS and CDR2 is YYNGEE. There are 14 residues in the CDR3. CDR3: CASGPGTSAYELYF. In DNA form, the CDR3 reads TGTGCCAGCGGCCCCGGGACTAGCGCCTACGAGCTGTACTTC.

CDR3 residues: CSAREAVGREKLFF. CDR3 sequence (DNA): TGCAGTGCTAGAGAGGCAGTCGGGCGGGAAAAACTGTTTTTT. The rearrangement links TRBV20-1 to TRBJ1-4; no clear D. V lost 0 bases and J lost 8, with 13 bases in between. The CDR3 extends over 14 amino acids. Germline V lookup: CDR1 DFQATT, CDR2 SNEGSKA (reference sequence).

V gene TRBV20-1 combines with J gene TRBJ2-7; D unresolved. The J call may be in error: the DNA end matches TRBJ2-5 better. There are 13 residues in the CDR3. The germline V gene encodes CDR1 DFQATT and CDR2 SNEGSKA (reference sequence). CDR3 sequence: CSARDYQQETQYF. DNA of the CDR3: TGCAGTGCTAGAGACTACCAGCAAGAGACCCAGTACTTC.

This clonotype was found a few times. The gene calls are TRBV20-1 and TRBJ2-1; D not resolved. V dropped 5 bases and J dropped 3 bases, with 8 bases sitting between them. The CDR3 contains 12 residues. The germline V gene has CDR1 DFQATT and CDR2 SNEGSKA (reference sequence). The CDR3: CSAQKNYNEQFF. CDR3 DNA: TGCAGTGCTCAAAAAAACTACAATGAGCAGTTCTTC.

The chain has TRBV9 and TRBJ1-1, with 7 nucleotides matching TRBD1. This CDR3 comprises 14 residues. Germline-derived CDR1 and CDR2 are SGDLS and YYNGEE. The ends lost 0 bases at V and 3 bases at J; junction bases unmatched: 2. CDR3 coding DNA: TGTGCCAGCAGCGTAGCTACAGGGGACACTGAAGCTTTCTTT. This sequence encodes CASSVATGDTEAFF.

To note about this clonotype: One end of the junction does not line up with germline, which may come from a read error. The chain combines TRBV5-1 with TRBJ1-2; TRBD1 is a possible D gene (6 bases). Germline V gives CDR1 SGHRS, CDR2 YFSETQ. The CDR3 extends over 15 amino acids. The CDR3 region has the DNA TGCGCCGGCAGCCCGTCGCCAGGGGATAACTATGGCTACACCTTC. This gives the protein CAGSPSPGDNYGYTF.

CDR3 amino acids: CSVGEGGYGYTF. CDR3 nucleotide sequence: TGCAGCGTGGGGGAAGGGGGCTATGGCTACACCTTC. The chain recombines TRBV29-1 with TRBJ1-2, with D possibly matching TRBD1 (6 bases). The CDR3 contains 12 residues. V gave up 6 bases and J gave up 4 bases, with 12 bases separating them. The germline V gene encodes CDR1 SQVTM and CDR2 ANQGSEA.

The CDR3 DNA sequence: TGCGCCAGCAGCCAAGAACTAGCGGTGTCCTACGAGCAGTACTTC. The encoded protein is CASSQELAVSYEQYF. The rearrangement links TRBV4-1 to TRBJ2-7, with TRBD2 identical over 8 bases. Germline V gene lookup returns CDR1 MGHRA and CDR2 YSYEKL. V lost 0 bases and J lost 1; bases outside the gene matches: 2. The CDR3 sequence is 15 residues long.

The table lists this clonotype with a few counts. The genes are TRBV29-1 and TRBJ2-3; TRBD2 agrees at 9 bases. V lost 4 bases to trimming and J lost 11 bases; unmatched junction nucleotides: 10. In germline, CDR1 is SQVTM, CDR2 ANQGSEA. This CDR3 has 13 residues. The CDR3 sequence is CSVVAGGLLGQYF. The DNA of the CDR3 is TGCAGCGTTGTTGCGGGAGGGCTATTAGGGCAGTATTTT.

The V and J genes are TRBV12-3 or TRBV12-4 and TRBJ2-1; 9 bases fit TRBD2. The V and J ends lost 6 bases and 2 bases, in that order; junction bases with no gene match: 8. The CDR3 covers 16 residues. DNA of the CDR3: TGTGCCAGCAGGTATAGCGGGGGACAACCCTACAATGAGCAGTTCTTC. It encodes CASRYSGGQPYNEQFF.

V and J are TRBV2 and TRBJ2-7; possible D gene TRBD2, 6 bases. The better agreement between TRBJ2-5 and the DNA end casts doubt on the J call. The germline CDR1 and CDR2 sequences are SNHLY and FYNNEI. CDR3 size: 15 residues. Here the CDR3 reads CASSLAYFRGETQYF. CDR3 coding DNA: TGTGCCAGCAGCCTAGCTTACTTCCGGGGGGAGACCCAGTACTTC.

V and J are TRBV10-3 and TRBJ2-1; 8 bases align to TRBD2. The CDR3 is 15 residues long. With 3 bases clipped from V and 3 bases from J, the junction kept 4 bases outside the gene matches. CDR1 is ENHRY and CDR2 is SYGVKD in the germline V gene. The CDR3 protein is CAISDRSGIYNEQFF. CDR3 bases: TGTGCCATCAGTGACCGTAGCGGGATCTACAATGAGCAGTTCTTC.

CDR3 nucleotide sequence: TGTGCCAGCAGCCAAAGGACTAGCGGGAGTGGGGAGCAGTACTTC. This translates into CASSQRTSGSGEQYF. J is TRBJ2-4 and V is TRBV7-2; 13 bases agree with TRBD2. The J segment lost 13 bases and the V segment lost 5 bases, leaving 11 bases of the junction unmatched. This CDR3 spans 15 amino acids. Germline CDR1 SGHTA, CDR2 FQGNSA. Variable domain in full (rest from reference TRBV7-2 and TRBJ2-4): GAGVSQSPSNKVTEKGKDVELRCDPISGHTALYWYRQSLGQGLEFLIYFQGNSAPDKSGLPSDRFSAERTGGSVSTLTIQRTQQEDSAVYLCASSQRTSGSGEQYFGAGTRLSVL.

The V call is TRBV6-5, the J call TRBJ2-7, with 10 nucleotides matching TRBD1. The CDR3 consists of 15 residues. The V gene end was trimmed by 5 bases and the J gene end by 3 bases; junction bases not matched to a gene: 7. CDR1 MNHEY and CDR2 SVGAGI come from the germline V gene. CDR3: CASSSDGQGVYEQYF. As DNA, the CDR3 is TGTGCCAGCAGTAGCGACGGACAGGGGGTCTACGAGCAGTACTTC.

This chain uses TRBV18 with TRBJ2-3, with 8 positions matching TRBD2. The CDR3 covers 16 residues. Per the germline V gene, CDR1 is KGHSH and CDR2 is LQKENI. Unmatched junction bases numbered 3, after V lost 1 base and J lost 0 bases. The CDR3 here is CASSPLAGSSTDTQYF. The CDR3 DNA follows: TGTGCCAGCTCACCACTAGCGGGGTCTAGCACAGATACGCAGTATTTT.

The chain combines TRBV9 with TRBJ2-1; no definite D call. The CDR3 spans 11 residues. Deletions cut 3 bases from V and 6 bases from J, with 4 bases between. Germline assignment: CDR1 SGDLS and CDR2 YYNGEE. The DNA of the CDR3 is TGTGCCAGCAGCGGTTCCAATGAGCAGTTCTTC. This codes for CASSGSNEQFF.

The table lists this clonotype with a count of one. The chain has TRBV6-5 and TRBJ2-1; no definite D call. Per the germline V gene, CDR1 is MNHEY and CDR2 is SVGAGI. V gave up 6 bases and J gave up 2 bases, with 17 bases separating them. The CDR3 is 16 residues long. For the CDR3, the DNA is TGTGCCAGCAGACCGGCGGCGAAGAACGCCTACAATGAGCAGTTCTTC. Protein product: CASRPAAKNAYNEQFF.

The chain joins TRBV11-2 to TRBJ2-3, with D hard to call. V lost 0 bases and J lost 0, with 7 bases in between. The CDR3 totals 15 residues. CDR1 SGHAT and CDR2 FQNNGV come from the germline V gene. The CDR3: CASSLDPRSTDTQYF. CDR3 coding DNA: TGTGCCAGCAGCTTAGATCCGAGAAGCACAGATACGCAGTATTTT.